One and the same sample provided the 9 T cell receptor beta chains below, sequenced in a study of T cells in localized non-small cell lung cancer. Repertoires were generated with immunoSEQ multiplex PCR, while TCRdb's copy carries only in-frame clones and drops some. Of about 40,000 clones in the sample, around nine tenths were seen once. The sample was peripheral blood, taken before any cancer treatment. The origin of the receptors is a man aged 18 to 49 with stage I lung adenocarcinoma.

In its sample, this clone was seen a few times. The V gene is TRBV29-1, the J gene TRBJ1-2; D may be TRBD1 (5 bases). CDR1 is SQVTM and CDR2 is ANQGSEA in the germline V gene. The CDR3 is made up of 11 amino acids. Trimming stripped 3 bases from V and 4 bases from J, with 6 bases between. The CDR3 here is CSVEQGYGYTF. In DNA form, the CDR3 reads TGCAGCGTTGAGCAGGGCTATGGCTACACCTTC.

This clone has just one count. CDR3 in amino acids: CASSEGSLQPQHF. The CDR3 DNA sequence: TGTGCCAGCAGCGAAGGATCCTTGCAGCCCCAGCATTTT. V gene TRBV7-3 combines with J gene TRBJ1-5, with D uncertain. The CDR3 covers 13 residues. Trimming pared 5 bases from V and 7 bases from J, leaving 12 bases between. Germline assignment: CDR1 SGHTA and CDR2 FQGTGA.

CDR3 bases: TGTGCCATCAGAGACCGGGACAGGGACGATACGCAGTATTTT. Translating gives CAIRDRDRDDTQYF. This chain links TRBV10-3 with TRBJ2-3; 9 bases are a match to TRBD1. The trim removed 6 bases at V and 6 bases at J, leaving 7 bases unmatched. The CDR3 spans 14 residues. Germline loops: CDR1 ENHRY, CDR2 SYGVKD.

The chain joins TRBV5-1 to TRBJ2-5; 7 bases are a match to TRBD1. Per the germline V gene, CDR1 is SGHRS and CDR2 is YFSETQ. The CDR3 has 16 amino acids. V lost 4 bases, J lost 5 bases, and 14 bases stayed unmatched. As DNA, the CDR3 is TGCGCCAGCAGCAAGAACCAAGGGGGCGTCGGGGAGACCCAGTACTTC. The encoded protein is CASSKNQGGVGETQYF.

The CDR3 spells CASRGRDRDSPLHF. The DNA for the CDR3 is TGTGCCAGCAGAGGAAGGGACAGAGATTCACCCCTCCACTTT. The chain links TRBV6-5 to TRBJ1-6; 7 bases are a match to TRBD1. CDR1 and CDR2 from the germline V gene are MNHEY and SVGAGI. Unmatched junction bases numbered 7, after V lost 6 bases and J lost 8 bases. The CDR3 runs 14 residues.

The chain joins TRBV4-3 to TRBJ1-1, with D unresolved. V was cut by 1 base and J by 0 bases, with 6 bases left in between. The germline V gene has CDR1 LGHNA and CDR2 YSLEER. The CDR3 spans 14 residues. CDR3 nucleotides: TGCGCCAGCAGCCAAGGCCAGATGAACACTGAAGCTTTCTTT. It codes for CASSQGQMNTEAFF.

J is TRBJ1-3 and V is TRBV28; D call uncertain. V was trimmed by 5 bases and J by 4 bases, leaving 6 bases between them. The CDR3 is 12 residues long. Germline V gene data show CDR1 as MDHEN and CDR2 as SYDVKM. The CDR3 loop is CASSPPGNTIYF. CDR3 sequence (DNA): TGTGCCAGCAGTCCCCCCGGAAACACCATATATTTT.

This chain connects TRBV6-1 to TRBJ1-5; D is perhaps TRBD1 (6 bases). This CDR3 is 14 amino acids long. CDR1 and CDR2 from the germline V gene are MNHNS and SASEGT. Trimming removed 3 bases at V and 6 bases at J, with 12 bases between. In DNA form, the CDR3 reads TGTGCCAGCAGTGAGGGGGGGCTGGGTCAGCCCCAGCATTTT. Encoded protein: CASSEGGLGQPQHF.

This chain connects TRBV6-1 to TRBJ1-4; D gene uncertain. This CDR3 has 14 amino acids. V lost 1 base, J lost 0 bases, and 3 bases lay in between. Germline V CDR1 and CDR2: MNHNS, SASEGT. The CDR3 protein is CASSEGSTNEKLFF. CDR3 coding DNA: TGTGCCAGCAGTGAAGGCTCAACTAATGAAAAACTGTTTTTT.